These T cell receptor beta chains were read from a single sample in a study of CD8 T cells in Susac syndrome. One entry per CDR3 protein, called by TCRdb with MiXCR from the immunoSEQ multiplex PCR reads. The sample shows roughly 120,000 distinct CDR3 sequences, 90% to 95% of them seen only once. Sequencing was performed on CD4+ T cells from PBMCs. The receptors shown here come from a human donor in good health. Both conserved end residues are part of each CDR3. The D gene is left open where the match is weak. For some rows the clone size is stated as once, few or many, or as a class when expanded; others skip it.

16	.	TRBV3-1	TRBD2	TRBJ2-2	TGTGCCAGCAGCCAAGTTGCTAGCGGGTTGCCCGGGGAGCTGTTTTTT	CASSQVASGLPGELFF
15	.	TRBV15	TRBD1	TRBJ2-2	TGTGCCACCAGCAGAGATGGACAGGGGGCCGGGGAGCTGTTTTTT	CATSRDGQGAGELFF
17	.	TRBV27	TRBD2	TRBJ2-1	TGTGCCAGCAGTTTAGAACCCCTGACTAGCCGAGTGAATGAGCAGTTCTTC	CASSLEPLTSRVNEQFF
13	.	TRBV2	.	TRBJ2-2	TGTGCCAGCGGAGGGGCAAGGGCCGGGGAGCTGTTTTTT	CASGGARAGELFF
13	.	TRBV12-3/TRBV12-4	.	TRBJ2-7	TGTGCCAGCAGTGGGGGACGGAACTACGAGCAGTACTTC	CASSGGRNYEQYF
14	.	TRBV18	.	TRBJ2-2	TGTGCCAGCTCACCACTTCAGGGCTCCGGGGAGCTGTTTTTT	CASSPLQGSGELFF
17	.	TRBV19	.	TRBJ1-1	TGTGCCAGTAGTATAGTGGTTAGGGAGGGTAGGGGCACTGAAGCTTTCTTT	CASSIVVREGRGTEAFF
15	few	TRBV5-6	TRBD2	TRBJ2-1	TGTGCCAGCAGCTGGGGACTAGCGGGAGTCAATGAGCAGTTCTTC	CASSWGLAGVNEQFF
13	.	TRBV24-1	.	TRBJ2-7	TGTGCCACCAGTGATCCCCCGAGGGCCGAGCAGTACTTC	CATSDPPRAEQYF
13	.	TRBV30	.	TRBJ2-7	TGTGCCTGGAGTGGGGACAATCCCTACGAGCAGTACTTC	CAWSGDNPYEQYF
15	once	TRBV4-1	.	TRBJ2-1	TGCGCCAGCAGCCAAGATTCCCAGACCTACAATGAGCAGTTCTTC	CASSQDSQTYNEQFF
14	.	TRBV11-2	.	TRBJ2-3	TGTGCCAGCCTAGACAGGGAGGGCACAGATACGCAGTATTTT	CASLDREGTDTQYF
13	.	TRBV27	TRBD1	TRBJ2-7	TGTGCCAGCAGTTTATTGGGCAGGGGGGAGCAGTACTTC	CASSLLGRGEQYF
15	.	TRBV7-8	TRBD1	TRBJ2-1	TGTGCCAGCAGTTACAGGGGCGGAATGGGCAATGAGCAGTTCTTC	CASSYRGGMGNEQFF
17	.	TRBV9	TRBD2	TRBJ2-3	TGTGCCAGCAGCTCCTCAGGGACTAGTGGTAACACAGATACGCAGTATTTT	CASSSSGTSGNTDTQYF
14	.	TRBV20-1	TRBD1	TRBJ1-1	TGCAGTGCTAGGCAGGGGGGAACGAACACTGAAGCTTTCTTT	CSARQGGTNTEAFF
11	.	TRBV20-1	.	TRBJ2-1	TGCAGTGCTACCGACTATAATGAGCAGTTCTTC	CSATDYNEQFF
15	.	TRBV2	TRBD2	TRBJ2-7	TGTGCCAGCAGGGAAGGACTAGCGGGGTACTACGAGCAGTACTTC	CASREGLAGYYEQYF
14	.	TRBV5-1	.	TRBJ2-7	TGCGCCAGCAGCAAAACATTAGACTCCTACGAGCAGTACTTC	CASSKTLDSYEQYF
14	.	TRBV6-5	TRBD1	TRBJ1-5	TGTGCCAGCAGTACAGGGGGGATCAATCAGCCCCAGCATTTT	CASSTGGINQPQHF
12	.	TRBV20-1	.	TRBJ2-7	TGCAGTGCACCCGACAGATCCTACGAGCAGTACTTC	CSAPDRSYEQYF
13	.	TRBV2	.	TRBJ1-1	TGTGCCAGCAGTGAAAGCCCAGATACTGAAGCTTTCTTT	CASSESPDTEAFF
14	.	TRBV4-1	TRBD2	TRBJ2-1	TGCGCCAGCAGCCAAGGGGCTAGCGGGAGTTGGCAGTTCTTC	CASSQGASGSWQFF
12	.	TRBV7-2	TRBD1	TRBJ1-2	TGTGCCAGCAGCTCGGACAGGCATGGCTACACCTTC	CASSSDRHGYTF
16	once	TRBV4-3	.	TRBJ2-2	TGCGCCAGCAGCCAATATTCCTTCGGCCAACACGGGGAGCTGTTTTTT	CASSQYSFGQHGELFF
19	.	TRBV2	TRBD2	TRBJ2-1	TGTGCCAGCAGTGGGTCCGCGGGAGGGCCGAGCAGCTCCTACAATGAGCAGTTCTTC	CASSGSAGGPSSSYNEQFF
13	.	TRBV12-5	.	TRBJ1-2	TGTGCTAGTGGTTTTGGGGAAGAAAGTGGCTACACCTTC	CASGFGEESGYTF
15	.	TRBV25-1	.	TRBJ2-5	TGTGCCAGCAGTGAATCAAGAGGCCCCGGGGAGACCCAGTACTTC	CASSESRGPGETQYF
14	once	TRBV19	TRBD1	TRBJ2-7	TGTGCCAGTAGTATGACAGGGGGCGCGGGGGAGCAGTACTTC	CASSMTGGAGEQYF
15	.	TRBV3-1	.	TRBJ2-6	TGTGCCAGCAGCCCACAGAGCTCTGGGGCCAACGTCCTGACTTTC	CASSPQSSGANVLTF
17	.	TRBV6-2/TRBV6-3	TRBD1	TRBJ1-5	TGTGCCAGCAGTTACGCACAGGGGAGATATAGCAATCAGCCCCAGCATTTT	CASSYAQGRYSNQPQHF
15	.	TRBV5-1	.	TRBJ1-5	TGCGCCAGCAGCTTCGGGGGGGTCGGGAATCAGCCCCAGCATTTT	CASSFGGVGNQPQHF
13	.	TRBV12-3/TRBV12-4	.	TRBJ2-7	TGTGCCAGCAGACGCGACGGGAGCTACGAGCAGTACTTC	CASRRDGSYEQYF
13	once	TRBV30	.	TRBJ1-4	TGTGCCTGGAGTACGCAGGGTGGTGAAAAACTGTTTTTT	CAWSTQGGEKLFF
13	.	TRBV7-9	.	TRBJ1-1	TGTGCCAGCAGCTTCCAGTTCAACACTGAAGCTTTCTTT	CASSFQFNTEAFF
14	.	TRBV5-4	.	TRBJ2-3	TGTGCCAGCAGCTTGGCTGGGGCGGCAGATACGCAGTATTTT	CASSLAGAADTQYF
15	.	TRBV5-1	.	TRBJ2-5	TGCGCCAGCAGCCCCGGATGGAGTGGTCCAGAGACCCAGTACTTC	CASSPGWSGPETQYF
17	.	TRBV5-4	TRBD1	TRBJ1-3	TGTGCCAGCAGCACTAAAGGGACAGCACTCTCTGGAAACACCATATATTTT	CASSTKGTALSGNTIYF
16	.	TRBV5-1	.	TRBJ1-1	TGCGCCAGCAGCTTAGCCCCTCGGACATCAAACACTGAAGCTTTCTTT	CASSLAPRTSNTEAFF
13	.	TRBV29-1	.	TRBJ1-1	TGCAGCGCTGAGACCGCTGGGAACACTGAAGCTTTCTTT	CSAETAGNTEAFF
15	once	TRBV27	TRBD1	TRBJ1-2	TGTGCCAGCAGTCCCCGACAGGGGCCTACGGATGGCTACACCTTC	CASSPRQGPTDGYTF
15	.	TRBV3-1	.	TRBJ1-5	TGTGCCAGCAGCCAAGAAGGGGTGGTACGAGGGCCCCAGCATTTT	CASSQEGVVRGPQHF
15	once	TRBV30	.	TRBJ2-1	TGTGCCTGGAGTGTACAAGCAGGGTGGCGGAATGAGCAGTTCTTC	CAWSVQAGWRNEQFF
13	.	TRBV20-1	.	TRBJ1-5	TGCAGTGCTAGTAAGGATGGCGATCAGCCCCAGCATTTT	CSASKDGDQPQHF
15	once	TRBV5-1	TRBD1	TRBJ1-2	TGCGCCAGCAGCTTGGGGGACAGTAAAAACTATGGCTACACCTTC	CASSLGDSKNYGYTF
14	once	TRBV3-1	.	TRBJ1-2	TGTGCCAGCAGCCCCCAGAGAAGGGACTATGGCTACACCTTC	CASSPQRRDYGYTF
14	once	TRBV19	.	TRBJ2-5	TGTGCCAGTAGTAGTACTTCTCTGAGGGAGACCCAGTACTTC	CASSSTSLRETQYF
14	.	TRBV6-5	.	TRBJ2-5	TGTGCCAGCACCCCTTACGGGGAGCAAGAGACCCAGTACTTC	CASTPYGEQETQYF
16	.	TRBV27	.	TRBJ2-3	TGTGCCAGCAGTGTAGCAGGCAGGGACCCCACAGATACGCAGTATTTT	CASSVAGRDPTDTQYF
13	.	TRBV6-6	TRBD1	TRBJ1-1	TGTGCCAGCAGTTCCCGGGACAGGGCTGAAGCTTTCTTT	CASSSRDRAEAFF
15	.	TRBV9	.	TRBJ1-5	TGTGCCAGCAGCGAAAGGGGGGATAGCAATCAGCCCCAGCATTTT	CASSERGDSNQPQHF
12	few	TRBV12-3/TRBV12-4	.	TRBJ1-1	TGTGCCAGCAGTCTCACAGGGACTGAAGCTTTCTTT	CASSLTGTEAFF
13	.	TRBV2	TRBD1	TRBJ2-7	TGTGCCAGCAGTGGACAGGGAATTGACGAGCAGTACTTC	CASSGQGIDEQYF
19	.	TRBV7-9	.	TRBJ2-3	TGTGCCAGCAGCACCCCGATTCGTAGGGGAGGATTCAACACAGATACGCAGTATTTT	CASSTPIRRGGFNTDTQYF